The sequence of this T cell receptor beta chain was determined in a study of blood T cell repertoires in COVID-19. Looking at the study overall: The samples span acute and convalescent COVID-19 from the United States, Italy and Spain. Sample material is recorded as cDNA or gDNA derived from T cells, B-cell-depleted T cells, or PBMCs.

CDR3 length equals 13 residues. CDR1 MRHNA and CDR2 SNTAGT come from the germline V gene. Trimming stripped 0 bases from V and 9 bases from J, with 11 bases between. In the authors' workflow: Amplification of reference gene primers was used by the study to estimate nucleated cell counts. Here immunoSEQ multiplex PCR was the method, and the copy in TCRdb shows in-frame clones only, minus some. V and J calls and clone size come straight from that table; D and trimming were deduced from the DNA. The data show under 200,000 clones, roughly 84% seen once. Sequencing used peripheral blood. The chain is built from TRBV6-4 and TRBJ2-5; D may be TRBD2 (6 bases). This receptor was identified in a woman of 80 years or more with acute or convalescent COVID-19. The CDR3 DNA sequence: TGTGCCAGCAGTGACTCGATCGGGGGTTCCCAGTACTTC. The encoded protein is CASSDSIGGSQYF.